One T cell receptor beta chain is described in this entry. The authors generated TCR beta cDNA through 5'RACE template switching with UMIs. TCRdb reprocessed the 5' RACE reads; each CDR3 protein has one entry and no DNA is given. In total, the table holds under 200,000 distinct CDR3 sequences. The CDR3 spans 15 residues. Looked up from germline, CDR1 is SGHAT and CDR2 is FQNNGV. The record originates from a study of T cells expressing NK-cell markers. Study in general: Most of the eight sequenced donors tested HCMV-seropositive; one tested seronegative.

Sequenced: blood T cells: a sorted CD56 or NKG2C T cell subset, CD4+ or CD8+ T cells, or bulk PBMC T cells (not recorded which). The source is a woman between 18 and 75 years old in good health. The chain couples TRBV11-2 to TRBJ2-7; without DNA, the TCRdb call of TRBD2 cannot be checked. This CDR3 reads CASSAGLAVDYEQYF. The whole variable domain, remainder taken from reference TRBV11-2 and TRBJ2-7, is EAGVAQSPRYKIIEKRQSVAFWCNPISGHATLYWYQQILGQGPKLLIQFQNNGVVDDSQLPKDRFSAERLKGVDSTLKIQPAKLEDSAVYLCASSAGLAVDYEQYFGPGTRLTVT.